These T cell receptor beta chains were read from a single sample in a study of cytomegalovirus exposure and HLA in healthy donors. Profiled with immunoSEQ multiplex PCR; TCRdb holds only in-frame clones, not every one. The repertoire holds 150,000 to 200,000 clones, 65% to 80% seen once, with about 4.3% in the top ten. Specimen: PBMCs. These receptors were obtained from a man between 18 and 35 years old in good health and CMV-seropositive. Both conserved end residues are part of each CDR3. The order of the fields is clone size, J gene, V gene, D gene, CDR3 protein, CDR3 DNA. D genes are given only for firm matches. Size is stated for part of the rows, as once, few or many counts, or as a class when the clone is expanded.

abundance: NA
j_gene: TRBJ1-5
v_gene: TRBV27
d_gene: NA
CDR3aa: CASSAQGPGQPQHF
CDR3nt: TGTGCCAGCAGCGCGCAGGGGCCGGGGCAGCCCCAGCATTTT

abundance: few
j_gene: TRBJ1-4
v_gene: TRBV19
d_gene: NA
CDR3aa: CASSRDISEKLFF
CDR3nt: TGTGCCAGTAGCCGGGACATCAGCGAAAAACTGTTTTTT

abundance: NA
j_gene: TRBJ1-5
v_gene: TRBV28
d_gene: NA
CDR3aa: CASSLGQGGNQPQHF
CDR3nt: TGTGCCAGCAGTTTAGGCCAGGGTGGCAATCAGCCCCAGCATTTT

abundance: NA
j_gene: TRBJ2-3
v_gene: TRBV9
d_gene: TRBD2
CDR3aa: CASSVGGGASTDTQYF
CDR3nt: TGTGCCAGCAGCGTAGGCGGGGGGGCCAGCACAGATACGCAGTATTTT

abundance: NA
j_gene: TRBJ1-2
v_gene: TRBV5-1
d_gene: TRBD1
CDR3aa: CASSPDGQGARGYTF
CDR3nt: TGCGCCAGCAGCCCCGACGGACAGGGGGCGAGAGGCTACACCTTC

abundance: NA
j_gene: TRBJ1-5
v_gene: TRBV19
d_gene: TRBD1
CDR3aa: CASSPEGQGDHQPQHF
CDR3nt: TGTGCCAGTAGCCCGGAGGGTCAGGGGGATCATCAGCCCCAGCATTTT

abundance: NA
j_gene: TRBJ2-1
v_gene: TRBV5-6
d_gene: NA
CDR3aa: CASSHPFGDNEQFF
CDR3nt: TGTGCCAGCAGCCATCCGTTCGGAGACAATGAGCAGTTCTTC

abundance: NA
j_gene: TRBJ2-5
v_gene: TRBV5-4
d_gene: TRBD2
CDR3aa: CASSLGLAGAQETQYF
CDR3nt: TGTGCCAGCAGCTTAGGGCTAGCGGGAGCCCAAGAGACCCAGTACTTC

abundance: NA
j_gene: TRBJ2-2
v_gene: TRBV2
d_gene: NA
CDR3aa: CASSMVEAGELFF
CDR3nt: TGTGCCAGCAGCATGGTGGAGGCCGGGGAGCTGTTTTTT

abundance: NA
j_gene: TRBJ1-3
v_gene: TRBV5-1
d_gene: TRBD1
CDR3aa: CASSLEGTGFGNTIYF
CDR3nt: TGCGCCAGCAGCTTGGAGGGGACAGGTTTTGGAAACACCATATATTTT

abundance: NA
j_gene: TRBJ1-3
v_gene: TRBV15
d_gene: TRBD1
CDR3aa: CATSSTRTGMNTIYF
CDR3nt: TGTGCCACCAGCAGCACAAGGACAGGGATGAACACCATATATTTT

abundance: NA
j_gene: TRBJ2-3
v_gene: TRBV7-3
d_gene: TRBD2
CDR3aa: CASSSTGGPDTQYF
CDR3nt: TGTGCCAGCAGCTCCACGGGGGGGCCTGATACGCAGTATTTT

abundance: NA
j_gene: TRBJ2-3
v_gene: TRBV30
d_gene: NA
CDR3aa: CAWSPGLSTDTQYF
CDR3nt: TGTGCCTGGAGTCCCGGACTCAGCACAGATACGCAGTATTTT

abundance: NA
j_gene: TRBJ1-4
v_gene: TRBV7-9
d_gene: TRBD1
CDR3aa: CASSLGDDRALDNEKLFF
CDR3nt: TGTGCCAGCAGCTTAGGAGACGACAGGGCTCTAGACAATGAAAAACTGTTTTTT

abundance: NA
j_gene: TRBJ2-5
v_gene: TRBV20-1
d_gene: NA
CDR3aa: CSDCRQETQYF
CDR3nt: TGCAGTGACTGTCGGCAAGAGACCCAGTACTTC

abundance: NA
j_gene: TRBJ2-5
v_gene: TRBV25-1
d_gene: NA
CDR3aa: CASSEFDRTERTQYF
CDR3nt: TGTGCCAGCAGTGAATTCGACAGGACAGAGCGGACCCAGTACTTC

abundance: NA
j_gene: TRBJ2-5
v_gene: TRBV9
d_gene: TRBD2
CDR3aa: CASSGNRLAGDQETQYF
CDR3nt: TGTGCCAGCAGCGGAAACCGACTAGCGGGGGACCAAGAGACCCAGTACTTC

abundance: NA
j_gene: TRBJ1-2
v_gene: TRBV13
d_gene: TRBD1
CDR3aa: CASRIDRAGYTF
CDR3nt: TGTGCCAGCAGAATTGACAGGGCTGGCTACACCTTC

abundance: NA
j_gene: TRBJ2-1
v_gene: TRBV6-1
d_gene: TRBD2
CDR3aa: CASRLTSGSPNEQFF
CDR3nt: TGTGCCAGCAGATTGACTAGCGGGAGCCCCAATGAGCAGTTCTTC

abundance: few
j_gene: TRBJ1-4
v_gene: TRBV4-1
d_gene: TRBD1
CDR3aa: CASSQGDRGLADEKLFF
CDR3nt: TGCGCCAGCAGCCAAGGTGACAGGGGTCTCGCGGACGAAAAACTGTTTTTT

abundance: few
j_gene: TRBJ1-1
v_gene: TRBV15
d_gene: TRBD1
CDR3aa: CATSRGQGNTEAFF
CDR3nt: TGTGCCACCAGCAGAGGACAGGGGAACACTGAAGCTTTCTTT

abundance: once
j_gene: TRBJ2-2
v_gene: TRBV28
d_gene: NA
CDR3aa: CASTPSGGQRNTGELFF
CDR3nt: TGTGCCAGCACCCCCAGTGGAGGACAGAGGAACACCGGGGAGCTGTTTTTT

abundance: NA
j_gene: TRBJ1-1
v_gene: TRBV9
d_gene: TRBD1
CDR3aa: CASSLRGQGEAFF
CDR3nt: TGTGCCAGCAGCCTACGAGGACAGGGCGAAGCTTTCTTT

abundance: NA
j_gene: TRBJ2-2
v_gene: TRBV7-2
d_gene: TRBD2
CDR3aa: CASSQSGGYTGELFF
CDR3nt: TGTGCCAGCAGCCAGAGCGGGGGGTACACCGGGGAGCTGTTTTTT

abundance: NA
j_gene: TRBJ1-1
v_gene: TRBV5-1
d_gene: NA
CDR3aa: CASSSGVAEAFF
CDR3nt: TGCGCCAGCAGCTCAGGGGTGGCTGAAGCTTTCTTT

abundance: NA
j_gene: TRBJ1-4
v_gene: TRBV6-6
d_gene: NA
CDR3aa: CASSRTRTNEKLFF
CDR3nt: TGTGCCAGCAGTCGGACACGGACGAATGAAAAACTGTTTTTT

abundance: few
j_gene: TRBJ1-5
v_gene: TRBV7-2
d_gene: TRBD1
CDR3aa: CASSLRQGDQPQHF
CDR3nt: TGTGCCAGCAGCTTAAGACAGGGGGATCAGCCCCAGCATTTT

abundance: NA
j_gene: TRBJ1-4
v_gene: TRBV25-1
d_gene: TRBD1
CDR3aa: CASGGPDREGEKLFF
CDR3nt: TGTGCCAGCGGGGGCCCGGACAGGGAAGGAGAAAAACTGTTTTTT

abundance: NA
j_gene: TRBJ1-1
v_gene: TRBV2
d_gene: TRBD1
CDR3aa: CASSDRDRREAFF
CDR3nt: TGTGCCAGCAGTGACCGGGACAGGAGGGAAGCTTTCTTT

abundance: NA
j_gene: TRBJ1-1
v_gene: TRBV5-1
d_gene: NA
CDR3aa: CASTLGGNTEAFF
CDR3nt: TGCGCCAGCACCTTAGGGGGGAACACTGAAGCTTTCTTT

abundance: NA
j_gene: TRBJ2-1
v_gene: TRBV29-1
d_gene: TRBD2
CDR3aa: CSVTGLAGGRYNEQFF
CDR3nt: TGCAGCGTCACGGGGCTAGCGGGGGGGCGGTACAATGAGCAGTTCTTC

abundance: NA
j_gene: TRBJ1-1
v_gene: TRBV11-3
d_gene: NA
CDR3aa: CASSPRALRGYTEAFF
CDR3nt: TGTGCCAGCAGCCCCCGTGCACTCCGAGGGTACACTGAAGCTTTCTTT

abundance: NA
j_gene: TRBJ2-1
v_gene: TRBV29-1
d_gene: TRBD2
CDR3aa: CSVPAGLAGYNEQFF
CDR3nt: TGCAGCGTTCCCGCAGGACTAGCGGGCTACAATGAGCAGTTCTTC

abundance: NA
j_gene: TRBJ1-3
v_gene: TRBV28
d_gene: NA
CDR3aa: CASIRGSSGNTIYF
CDR3nt: TGTGCCAGCATAAGAGGAAGCTCTGGAAACACCATATATTTT

abundance: NA
j_gene: TRBJ1-4
v_gene: TRBV6-1
d_gene: NA
CDR3aa: CASSEGGTREKLFF
CDR3nt: TGTGCCAGCAGTGAAGGGGGGACACGAGAAAAACTGTTTTTT

abundance: once
j_gene: TRBJ2-5
v_gene: TRBV28
d_gene: TRBD2
CDR3aa: CASSLSPPGAGGEETQYF
CDR3nt: TGTGCCAGCAGTTTATCGCCCCCCGGAGCGGGGGGGGAAGAGACCCAGTACTTC

abundance: NA
j_gene: TRBJ1-5
v_gene: TRBV5-1
d_gene: NA
CDR3aa: CASSPDPGSNQPQHF
CDR3nt: TGCGCCAGCAGCCCGGACCCGGGAAGCAATCAGCCCCAGCATTTT

abundance: NA
j_gene: TRBJ2-3
v_gene: TRBV6-6
d_gene: NA
CDR3aa: CASSASAITDTQYF
CDR3nt: TGTGCCAGCAGTGCTAGCGCGATCACAGATACGCAGTATTTT